This section outlines one T cell receptor beta chain sequence together with its context. No antigen is known for it. This entry comes from a study of regulatory T cells in long-lasting Graves disease. Study background: With positive TSH receptor antibodies and over 5 years of antithyroid drugs, Graves' disease was considered persistent. Study-wide results and caveats: Persistent Graves' patients showed reduced TCR diversity versus newly diagnosed patients. New patients shared fewer public clonotypes (approximately 970) than persistent patients did (about 3,000). Among samples with persistent disease, TRBV28, TRBJ1-2 and TRBJ2-5 were favored.

V shed 6 bases and J shed 0 bases, with 11 bases lying between them. This CDR3 comprises 13 residues. Germline V CDR1 and CDR2: DFQATT, SNEGSKA (reference sequence). The time point here: persistent/refractory GD, antithyroid drugs over 5 years with positive TRAb. The TCR library was prepared using RNA isolated from PBMCs. Combining iRepertoire HTBI primers with Arm-PCR of CDR3 regions, the authors built TCR beta libraries. A single record per CDR3 protein comes from TCRdb applying MiXCR to the multiplex PCR reads. The sample lists around 450,000 distinct CDR3 sequences, 20% to 25% seen once, with roughly 7.7% in the top ten.

The origin of this receptor is a female donor with Graves disease. The V gene is TRBV20-1, the J gene TRBJ1-1; D is possibly TRBD1 (5 bases). The material sequenced was peripheral blood mononuclear cells (PBMCs), taken when the disease was refractory, from a patient treated with antithyroid drugs. In nucleotides, the CDR3 is TGCAGTGCAACGGACACCCTGAACACTGAAGCTTTCTTT. Protein sequence: CSATDTLNTEAFF.